One and the same sample provided the 28 T cell receptor beta chains below, sequenced in a study of cytomegalovirus exposure and HLA in healthy donors (dated by TCRdb to between 2016 and 2019). The library was obtained by the immunoSEQ multiplex PCR assay. For the multiplex PCR, a mixture combining 60 forward primers for TCR Vbeta segments and 13 reverse primers for TCR Jbeta segments was used. Not all clones reach the TCRdb copy of this immuneACCESS table, which keeps in-frame sequences only. Checked studies attribute under half of the gap to unresolved V genes and leave the rest unexplained. This sample comprises roughly 170,000 clones, around 83% of them detected only once. The ten most abundant clones make up 1% to 1.5% of the sample. The sequenced sample was PBMCs. The receptors derive from a girl between 2 and 10 years old in good health and CMV-seropositive.

With respect to this clone: A read error may produce the germline difference seen at one junction end. The chain couples TRBV4-1 to TRBJ2-6; TRBD1 matches at 10 bases. This CDR3 comprises 15 residues. Per the germline V gene, CDR1 is MGHRA and CDR2 is YSYEKL. CDR3 coding DNA: TGCGCCAGCAGCCAGGAATGGACAGGGGGCAACGTCCTGACTTTC. Translation gives CASSQEWTGGNVLTF.

The chain joins TRBV28 to TRBJ1-1; 7 bases are a match to TRBD1. Germline V CDR1 and CDR2: MDHEN, SYDVKM. Germline trimming cut 5 bases from V and 4 bases from J; bases unmatched to any gene: 10. The CDR3 is 15 amino acids. CDR3: CASSPPGRGSTEAFF. CDR3 in DNA: TGTGCCAGCAGTCCCCCTGGCAGGGGGTCCACTGAAGCTTTCTTT.

This chain joins TRBV7-9 and TRBJ2-3; 11 bases agree with TRBD2. This CDR3 spans 17 amino acids. V gave up 5 bases and J gave up 5 bases; unmatched junction bases: 12. Germline lookup yields CDR1 SEHNR and CDR2 FQNEAQ (reference sequence). The CDR3 bases are TGTGCCAGCAGCGAGCCCGGGACTAGCGGAACCGGAGATACGCAGTATTTT. It translates to CASSEPGTSGTGDTQYF. Combining the CDR3 with reference TRBV7-9 and TRBJ2-3 gives the whole variable domain DTGVSQNPRHKITKRGQNVTFRCDPISEHNRLYWYRQTLGQGPEFLTYFQNEAQLEKSRLLSDRFSAERPKGSFSTLEIQRTEQGDSAMYLCASSEPGTSGTGDTQYFGPGTRLTVL.

This chain connects TRBV6-1 to TRBJ2-5, with unresolved D. The J call may be mistaken, given a closer DNA end match to TRBJ2-7. The length of the CDR3 is 11 residues. Germline CDR1 and CDR2: MNHNS and SASEGT. CDR3 protein: CASSGYYEQYF. The DNA for the CDR3 is TGTGCCAGCAGTGGCTACTACGAGCAGTACTTC.

V is TRBV23-1 and J is TRBJ2-7, with no clear D. TRBV23-1 is an ORF for which the function is uncertain. The ends were cut back, 3 bases at V and 4 bases at J, with 10 bases in the middle. The CDR3 loop spans 13 amino acids. DNA of the CDR3: TGCGCCAGCAGTCACTCCCAGAATTACGAGCAGTACTTC. It is translated as CASSHSQNYEQYF.

This clone has a handful of counts. The chain links TRBV27 to TRBJ2-6; maybe TRBD2 (6 bases). The CDR3 runs to 18 residues. V gave up 6 bases and J gave up 0 bases, with 18 bases separating them. The germline gives CDR1 MNHEY, CDR2 SMNVEV (reference sequence). The CDR3, as DNA: TGTGCCAGCAGCGGGACTCGAAGTGCTCTCTCTGGGGCCAACGTCCTGACTTTC. Translated: CASSGTRSALSGANVLTF. Full variable domain (outside the CDR3, taken from reference TRBV27 and TRBJ2-6): EAQVTQNPRYLITVTGKKLTVTCSQNMNHEYMSWYRQDPGLGLRQIYYSMNVEVTDKGDVPEGYKVSRKEKRNFPLILESPSPNQTSLYFCASSGTRSALSGANVLTFGAGSRLTVL.

The chain uses TRBV4-1 and TRBJ1-5; no clear D. CDR1 and CDR2 (germline): MGHRA, YSYEKL. This CDR3 spans 13 amino acids. Trimming shortened V by 0 bases and J by 4 bases, and 4 bases separated the two germline ends. CDR3 sequence reads: CASSQDTNQPQHF. CDR3 coding DNA: TGCGCCAGCAGCCAAGATACAAATCAGCCCCAGCATTTT.

The rearrangement joins TRBV9 to TRBJ2-2; 8 nucleotides match TRBD1. CDR1 and CDR2 from the germline V gene are SGDLS and YYNGEE. Trimming at V came to 3 bases and at J to 1 base, leaving 2 bases not matched to a gene. The length of the CDR3 is 15 residues. This CDR3 reads CASSDGTGNTGELFF. The CDR3 DNA reads TGTGCCAGCAGCGACGGGACAGGGAACACCGGGGAGCTGTTTTTT.

The J gene is TRBJ2-7, the V gene TRBV5-1; possibly TRBD1 for D (6 bases). Deletions cut 6 bases from V and 3 bases from J, with 16 bases between. This CDR3 comprises 14 residues. Germline CDR1 reads SGHRS; CDR2 reads YFSETQ. CDR3 in amino acids: CASNPKQTGYEQYF. The CDR3 nucleotides are TGCGCCAGCAACCCTAAACAGACAGGCTACGAGCAGTACTTC.

This chain joins TRBV27 and TRBJ1-1; D gene ambiguous. Germline CDR1 and CDR2: MNHEY and SMNVEV (reference sequence). V shed 6 bases and J shed 11 bases, with 25 bases lying between them. This CDR3 is 15 amino acids long. CDR3 residues: CASSPIREDLPGAFF. DNA of the CDR3: TGTGCCAGCAGCCCAATCCGCGAAGACCTACCGGGGGCTTTCTTT.

This clone was seen a handful of times. The rearrangement links TRBV5-4 to TRBJ2-1; 9 nucleotides match TRBD2. This CDR3 has 15 residues. Germline V gene lookup returns CDR1 SGHNT and CDR2 YYREEE (reference sequence). V gave up 0 bases and J gave up 3 bases; unmatched junction bases: 1. In DNA, the CDR3 is TGTGCCAGCAGCTTGGGACTAGCGGACTACAATGAGCAGTTCTTC. Its translation: CASSLGLADYNEQFF.

The chain recombines TRBV29-1 with TRBJ1-2; TRBD1 is a possible D gene (5 bases). The CDR3 length is 13 residues. Per the germline V gene, CDR1 is SQVTM and CDR2 is ANQGSEA. V gave up 7 bases and J gave up 6 bases, with 18 bases separating them. The CDR3 loop is CSAEGGGAHGYTF. The CDR3, as DNA: TGCAGCGCGGAGGGTGGGGGAGCTCATGGCTACACCTTC.

The chain couples TRBV7-9 to TRBJ2-1, with unresolved D. The germline V gene has CDR1 SEHNR and CDR2 FQNEAQ (reference sequence). CDR3 length: 12 residues. V lost 5 bases to trimming and J lost 13 bases, with 15 bases between them. In DNA form, the CDR3 reads TGTGCCAGCAGCCCAAGCCCGCATTACCAGTTCTTC. Encoded protein: CASSPSPHYQFF.

This rearrangement joins TRBV6-5 to TRBJ1-5, with D uncertain. The CDR3 has 14 residues. Germline V CDR1 and CDR2: MNHEY, SVGAGI. With 8 bases removed from V and 0 bases from J, the gap between germline ends came to 11 bases. The CDR3 DNA reads TGTGCCAGCGGGCCGGCACATAGCAATCAGCCCCAGCATTTT. Translating it yields CASGPAHSNQPQHF.

The genes are TRBV19 and TRBJ2-4, with D tentatively TRBD2 (6 bases). Germline values: CDR1 LNHDA, CDR2 SQIVND (reference sequence). The V gene lost 3 bases and the J gene lost 0 bases, with 9 bases spanning the gap. There are 15 residues in the CDR3. Here the CDR3 DNA reads TGTGCCAGTAGTATGCGGGGATTAGCCAAAAACATTCAGTACTTC. Its protein is CASSMRGLAKNIQYF.

The chain carries TRBV7-2 and TRBJ2-7; perhaps TRBD2 as D (6 bases). V lost 6 bases to trimming and J lost 9 bases, with 15 bases between them. This CDR3 comprises 12 residues. CDR1 is SGHTA and CDR2 is FQGNSA in the germline V gene. CDR3 residues: CASSRDSGGQYF. CDR3 sequence (DNA): TGTGCCAGCAGTAGGGACTCCGGCGGGCAGTACTTC.

The J gene is TRBJ1-4, the V gene TRBV28; 7 positions agree with TRBD1. J lost 3 bases, V lost 5 bases, and 3 bases had no gene match. The CDR3 sequence is 14 residues long. Germline CDR1 reads MDHEN; CDR2 reads SYDVKM. The CDR3 DNA reads TGTGCCAGCAGTCCTAGGGGGCCTAATGAAAAACTGTTTTTT. Protein sequence: CASSPRGPNEKLFF.

The chain employs TRBV12-5 and TRBJ1-5; D unresolved. This CDR3 comprises 18 residues. V was cut by 3 bases and J by 4 bases, with 22 bases left in between. Germline V lookup: CDR1 LGHNT, CDR2 FRNRAP. The CDR3 DNA is TGTGCTAGTGGTTTCGCCCCGGTCGGGGTCGGGAGTAATCAGCCCCAGCATTTT. Its translation: CASGFAPVGVGSNQPQHF. Together with reference TRBV12-5 and TRBJ1-5, the CDR3 gives the full variable domain: DARVTQTPRHKVTEMGQEVTMRCQPILGHNTVFWYRQTMMQGLELLAYFRNRAPLDDSGMPKDRFSAEMPDATLATLKIQPSEPRDSAVYFCASGFAPVGVGSNQPQHFGDGTRLSIL.

The rearrangement links TRBV6-5 to TRBJ2-7, with 12 bases lining up with TRBD2. CDR1 and CDR2 (germline): MNHEY, SVGAGI. The CDR3 loop spans 14 amino acids. V shed 5 bases and J 3 bases; nucleotides not matched to a gene: 2. The chain's CDR3 is CASSKLAGGYEQYF. In nucleotides, the CDR3 is TGTGCCAGCAGTAAACTAGCGGGGGGCTACGAGCAGTACTTC.

The chain is built from TRBV5-1 and TRBJ1-2; TRBD1 aligns across 10 bases. The ends lost 4 bases at V and 6 bases at J; junction bases unmatched: 9. The CDR3 extends over 15 amino acids. Germline V gives CDR1 SGHRS, CDR2 YFSETQ. The CDR3 is CASSQTGTGVHGYTF. DNA for the CDR3: TGCGCCAGCAGCCAGACCGGGACAGGGGTCCATGGCTACACCTTC.

The chain uses TRBV10-2 and TRBJ1-4, with 12 bases aligning to TRBD1. CDR1 and CDR2 (germline): WSHSY, SAAADI. The length of the CDR3 is 18 residues. V gave up 3 bases and J gave up 6 bases; unmatched junction bases: 11. This CDR3 is CASSENRDRGQGDEKLFF. DNA for the CDR3: TGCGCCAGCAGTGAAAACCGGGACAGGGGGCAAGGGGATGAAAAACTGTTTTTT.

Only a few counts were recorded for this clone. V gene TRBV6-6 combines with J gene TRBJ2-7, with D uncertain. CDR1 and CDR2 from the germline V gene are MNHNY and SVGAGI (reference sequence). V lost 2 bases and J 3 bases, leaving 2 bases between the germline ends. This CDR3 is built from 11 residues. The CDR3 region is CASSYHYEQYF. For the CDR3, the DNA is TGTGCCAGCAGTTACCACTACGAGCAGTACTTC.

V is TRBV6-6 and J is TRBJ2-1, with D possibly matching TRBD1 (5 bases). V lost 2 bases, J lost 1 base, and 9 bases lay in between. In germline, CDR1 is MNHNY, CDR2 SVGAGI (reference sequence). The CDR3 is made up of 15 amino acids. CDR3 sequence (DNA): TGTGCCAGCAGTTACGTCCAGGGTTCCTACAATGAGCAGTTCTTC. Translation gives CASSYVQGSYNEQFF.

V and J are TRBV25-1 and TRBJ2-1, with a possible D match to TRBD1 (7 bases). CDR3 length equals 15 residues. The germline V gene has CDR1 MGHDK and CDR2 SYGVNS. The V gene lost 3 bases and the J gene lost 4 bases, with 13 bases spanning the gap. The CDR3 region is CASSDPGGRYNEQFF. CDR3 DNA: TGTGCCAGCAGTGATCCAGGGGGGAGGTACAATGAGCAGTTCTTC.

The chain links TRBV5-5 to TRBJ2-7; D gene ambiguous. Trimming left V 3 bases short and J 7 bases short, with 14 bases between. Per germline, CDR1 SGHKS and CDR2 YYEKEE (reference sequence). The CDR3 contains 13 residues. Here the CDR3 DNA reads TGTGCCAGCAGCTACAAGGCAGGTTCAGAGCAGTACTTC. This translates into CASSYKAGSEQYF.

The CDR3 loop reads CASSQGQGVPFRETQYF. The CDR3 DNA reads as TGCGCCAGCAGCCAGGGACAGGGGGTACCATTCAGAGAGACCCAGTACTTC. The chain links TRBV4-1 to TRBJ2-5, with 11 nucleotides matching TRBD1. Germline assignment: CDR1 MGHRA and CDR2 YSYEKL. J gave up 4 bases and V 3 bases, and 10 bases lay outside the gene matches. This CDR3 contains 17 residues.

The chain employs TRBV4-1 and TRBJ2-7, with a weak D call TRBD1 (6 bases). CDR3 length: 14 residues. V lost 1 base and J lost 3, with 10 bases in between. Per the germline V gene, CDR1 is MGHRA and CDR2 is YSYEKL. As DNA, the CDR3 is TGCGCCAGCAGCCAAGTTCAGGGGATCTACGAGCAGTACTTC. Translated: CASSQVQGIYEQYF.

The rearrangement uses TRBV27 and TRBJ1-5; 8 bases are a match to TRBD1. The CDR3 has 16 residues. V shed 5 bases and J 7 bases; nucleotides not matched to a gene: 13. CDR1 is MNHEY, CDR2 SMNVEV, per germline (reference sequence). The CDR3 region is CASSNMRTGPLQPQHF. In DNA form, the CDR3 reads TGTGCCAGCAGTAACATGCGGACAGGGCCATTGCAGCCCCAGCATTTT.